The entry below gives a single T cell receptor beta chain sequence along with its context. This CDR3 contains 13 residues. Trimming cost V 3 bases and J 4 bases, with 7 bases left between them. CDR1 is SGHAT and CDR2 is FQNNGV in the germline V gene. The sample belongs to a study of blood T cell repertoires in COVID-19. Study as a whole: The United States, Italy and Spain supplied acute and convalescent COVID-19 samples. The cDNA or gDNA used as material had been derived from T cells, B-cell-depleted T cells, or PBMCs.

As handled by the study authors: Researchers report that nucleated cell counts were estimated from reference gene primer amplification. The protocol was immunoSEQ multiplex PCR, while the TCRdb copy is restricted to in-frame clones and leaves out a portion. The V and J calls and clone size were taken over from that table, and D and trimming were inferred from the DNA. The repertoire holds roughly 150,000 clones, with around nine tenths as singletons. The sequencing input was peripheral blood. The V gene is TRBV11-2, the J gene TRBJ1-5, with D unresolved. This TCR was recovered from a human donor in a cohort sampled during active COVID-19. The CDR3 is CASSFSRNQPQHF. In DNA, the CDR3 is TGTGCCAGCAGCTTTAGCAGAAATCAGCCCCAGCATTTT.